This T cell receptor beta chain was identified in a study of blood T cell repertoires in COVID-19. Whole-study context: PBMCs, B-cell-depleted T cells, or T cells provided the cDNA or gDNA that made up the material.

The repertoire was sequenced with immunoSEQ multiplex PCR; TCRdb's copy has only in-frame clones and lacks some. Here the sample spans some 150,000 clones, around 84% being singletons. CDR1 is MDHEN, CDR2 SYDVKM, per germline. V gave up 5 bases and J gave up 4 bases; unmatched junction bases: 11. This CDR3 spans 17 amino acids. Sample: peripheral blood. The origin of this receptor is a man aged 70-80 years with acute or convalescent COVID-19. J is TRBJ2-1 and V is TRBV28; 10 nucleotides align to TRBD1. The CDR3 DNA reads as TGTGCCAGCAGTCTCACTCGGACAGGGGGTCTTTACAATGAGCAGTTCTTC. Encoded protein: CASSLTRTGGLYNEQFF.